Sequencing of this TCR beta chain was carried out in a study of regulatory T cells in long-lasting Graves disease (dated by TCRdb to the early 2020s). Background on the whole study: Antithyroid drugs had been taken for less than 3 months by newly diagnosed Graves' disease patients. Patients with persistent Graves' disease were compared with patients with newly diagnosed Graves' disease using TCR sequencing and RNA sequencing of peripheral blood. The study took place in China and was registered as a clinical trial. A total of 33 samples underwent TCR sequencing: roughly 13 from persistent and around 20 from newly diagnosed Graves' disease patients.

This clonotype appeared many times. The target of this receptor is not known. Base qualities are missing; no much larger clone stands one base away. Library preparation employed multiplex PCR. The data were produced on an Illumina HiSeq 4000. iRepertoire HTBI primers and Arm-PCR amplification of CDR3 regions were used to construct TCR beta libraries. Gel purification was performed on PCR products prior to sequencing. Concerning the study's data processing: Across samples, some 62 TRBV and 13 to 15 TRBJ segments were identified and used for gene usage analysis of CDR3 amino acid clonotypes. COPE and FqMerger were used to merge the filtered high-quality paired reads into contigs. BLAST was used to align contigs to IMGT TRBV, TRBD and TRBJ reference genes, and CDR3 was defined according to IMGT. Clonotypes above 0.1% frequency were classified as highly expanded clones. Shannon entropy served as the measure of repertoire diversity, while the Gini coefficient captured V-J evenness. Public clonotypes were defined as clonotypes shared by more than one individual. The public sequencing data were trimmed at Q25 with fastp and processed into clonotypes with MiXCR by TCRdb, which kept only in-frame beta chains. Rows merge per CDR3 protein into single entries with the most common DNA and genes. Clone size and V and J calls follow TCRdb, not the original study. The sample table lists about 420,000 distinct CDR3 sequences, about a sixth of them with a count of one. Of the sample, under 30% is held by the ten largest clones.

Results the study describes overall, beyond this receptor: Because the primary lesion, thyroid tissue, could not be accessed, the study looked at peripheral blood alone. The authors noted that the small sample size was a limitation that may lower accuracy. Sequencing and analysis were restricted to the TCR beta chain. Compared with newly diagnosed patients, patients with persistent Graves' disease had lower TCR Shannon entropy and fewer highly expanded clones, which suggests clonal expansion. Patients with persistent disease shared more public clonotypes (around 2,500) than newly diagnosed patients did (around 1,000).

The sample's time point label is to be understood as: newly diagnosed GD, antithyroid drugs for less than 3 months. RNA was extracted from PBMCs in TRIzol for both TCR sequencing and RNA sequencing. Graves' disease was diagnosed according to American Thyroid Association guidelines. Patients were recruited from an endocrinology department in Xi'an, China. From each patient, around 9.3 milliliters of peripheral blood was collected into an EDTA anticoagulant tube. Ficoll Paque Plus density gradient separation was used to isolate PBMCs, and no further T cell sorting was performed. RNA quality was checked with an Agilent 2100 Bioanalyzer and agarose gel, and concentration with a NanoDrop 2000. The sample was also reused in another study, on T cells in Graves' hyperthyroidism and ophthalmopathy. The second study reports: Stable Graves' hyperthyroidism was defined as the absence of progression to ophthalmopathy over 18 months of follow-up. Hyperthyroidism patients were newly diagnosed, with disease duration under 2 months, and aged 18 to 65 years. The study excluded patients with uncontrolled infections, other autoimmune diseases, pregnancy or lactation. Diagnoses were based on clinical symptoms, serum thyroxine and TRAb, thyroid ultrasound and orbital computed tomography. For the first round of RT-PCR on the TCR CDR3, the HTBI primer set was used together with the Qiagen OneStep RT-PCR kit. Most expanded thyroid clonotypes (frequency above 0.001) were also detected in blood, a finding suggesting that blood repertoires may reflect thyroid immune responses. Ophthalmopathy was separated from stable hyperthyroidism by a 13 V-J signature model, with around 90% sensitivity and 81% to 82% specificity obtained in cross-validation and 80%/75% obtained in testing. In validation, the model predicted progression to ophthalmopathy a median of about 6.8 months before onset, with approximately 70% sensitivity and about 75% specificity. TCR V-J signatures able to tell the groups apart were searched for in a discovery cohort of 95 or so patients, of whom 40 to 45 had Graves' ophthalmopathy and around 57 had stable Graves' hyperthyroidism. Whether ophthalmopathy could be predicted prospectively was tested in an independent validation cohort made up of approximately 19 hyperthyroidism patients plus 17 patients who later progressed to ophthalmopathy. The approximately 97 discovery patients were randomly divided into training and test sets at a 7:3 ratio. The study also compared thyroid tissue and blood T-cell repertoires from a handful of Graves' hyperthyroidism patients. Once sampling was done, hyperthyroidism patients were given methimazole at a starting dose of 30 mg daily, whereas ophthalmopathy patients were given high-dose intravenous methylprednisolone. The libraries were constructed in a second round of multiplex PCR and then size-selected and purified. The libraries were sequenced on an Illumina HiSeq2000 using paired-end 100 bp reads. SOAPnuke was used to process the raw data, removing reads that contained adapters or uncalled bases, had a mean Phred below 15, or lacked an exact match to the constant primer or identifier. High-quality paired reads were merged with COPE v1.2.5, and unique nucleotide sequences were defined as clonotypes. Clonotypes were aligned to IMGT TRBV, TRBD and TRBJ reference segments using MiTCR v1.1. The analysis included only V-J combinations with a frequency above 0.0001, which together covered 99% to 99.2% of the repertoires. A TCS score was defined as the ratio of F50 (clonal expansion) to E x V (chaos), with BLOSUM62-based TCRdist applied between CDR3 peptides within each V-J. Welch's t-statistics and random forest reduced 500 to 550 V-J features to 10 to 15, which were used in a naive Bayes classifier (R e1071). No statistical method was used to set the sample size in advance, and investigators knew the group allocation. According to the paper, TCR Vbeta CDR3 sequencing was carried out on approximately 140 peripheral blood samples, which came from under 50 ophthalmopathy, around 75 hyperthyroidism and about 17 progressor patients.

The sequence was collected from a young woman with Graves disease. Donor details come from another sample of the same person, matched by shared clones. The sample here was peripheral blood mononuclear cells (PBMCs), taken at new diagnosis, from a patient treated with antithyroid drugs.

CDR3 loop: CASTPSGRRETQYF. The DNA sequence is given as TGTGCCAGCACCCCTAGCGGGAGACGGGAGACCCAGTACTTC. The rearrangement combines TRBV11-2 with TRBJ2-5, and TRBD2 aligns with 10 junction nucleotides. The CDR3 starts with the cysteine, ends with the phenylalanine, and has 14 residues. The DNA shown is the 42-base CDR3, in frame from base 1. The germline V gene sets CDR1 to SGHAT and CDR2 to FQNNGV. V is trimmed back by 7 bases and J by 5 bases, and the junction contains 7 bases that no gene match accounts for.